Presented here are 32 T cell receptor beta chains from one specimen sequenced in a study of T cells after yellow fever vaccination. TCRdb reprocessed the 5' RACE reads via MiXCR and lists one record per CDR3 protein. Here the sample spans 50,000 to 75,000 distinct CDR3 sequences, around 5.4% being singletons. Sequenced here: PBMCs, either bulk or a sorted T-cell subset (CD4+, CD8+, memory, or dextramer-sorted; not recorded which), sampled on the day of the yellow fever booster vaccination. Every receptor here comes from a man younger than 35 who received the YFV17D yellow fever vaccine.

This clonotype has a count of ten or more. The CDR3 protein is CASSRVLNTEAFF. The CDR3, as DNA: TGTGCCAGCAGCAGGGTCCTTAACACTGAAGCTTTCTTT. The chain couples TRBV11-2 to TRBJ1-1; D unclear. The V and J ends lost 5 bases and 2 bases respectively, with 9 bases between them. The CDR3 covers 13 residues. CDR1 is SGHAT, CDR2 FQNNGV, per germline.

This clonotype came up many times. As DNA, the CDR3 is TGCGCCAGCAGCTTGAGGGATCCCTTGAACACTGAAGCTTTCTTT. Encoded protein: CASSLRDPLNTEAFF. This rearrangement joins TRBV5-1 to TRBJ1-1; D remains unclear. There are 15 residues in the CDR3. The germline V and J ends were trimmed by 1 base and 0 bases, with 10 bases remaining between them. Per germline, CDR1 SGHRS and CDR2 YFSETQ.

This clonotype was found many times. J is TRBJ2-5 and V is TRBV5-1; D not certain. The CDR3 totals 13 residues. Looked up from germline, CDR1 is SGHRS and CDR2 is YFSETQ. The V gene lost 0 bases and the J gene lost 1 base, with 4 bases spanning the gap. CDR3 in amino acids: CASSLGIQETQYF. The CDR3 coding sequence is TGCGCCAGCAGCTTGGGCATCCAAGAGACCCAGTACTTC.

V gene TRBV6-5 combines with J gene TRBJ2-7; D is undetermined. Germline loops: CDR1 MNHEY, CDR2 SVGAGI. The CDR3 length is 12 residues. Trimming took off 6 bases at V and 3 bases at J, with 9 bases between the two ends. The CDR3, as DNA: TGTGCCAGCAGGAACGAACTCTACGAGCAGTACGTC. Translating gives CASRNELYEQYV.

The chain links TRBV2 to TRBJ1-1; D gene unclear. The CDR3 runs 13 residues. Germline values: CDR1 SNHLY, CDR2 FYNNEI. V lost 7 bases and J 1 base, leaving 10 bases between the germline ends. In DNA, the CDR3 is TGTGCCAGCATATCGTCCCAGAACACTGAAGCTTTCTTT. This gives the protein CASISSQNTEAFF.

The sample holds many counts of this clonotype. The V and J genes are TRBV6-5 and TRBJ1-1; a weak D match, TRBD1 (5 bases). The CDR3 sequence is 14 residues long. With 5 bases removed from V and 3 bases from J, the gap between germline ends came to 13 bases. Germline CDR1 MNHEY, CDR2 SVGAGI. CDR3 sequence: CASSPPGGYTEAFF. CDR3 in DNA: TGTGCCAGCAGTCCCCCGGGGGGTTACACTGAAGCTTTCTTT.

As DNA, the CDR3 is TGTGCCAGCTCACCAGACAGGGAGTATCAGCCCCAGCATTTT. It yields the protein CASSPDREYQPQHF. The chain employs TRBV18 and TRBJ1-5, with 7 positions matching TRBD1. Germline V gives CDR1 KGHSH, CDR2 LQKENI. The CDR3 length is 14 residues. The V segment lost 2 bases and the J segment 5 bases; nucleotides outside the gene matches: 3. Filled out from reference TRBV18 and TRBJ1-5, the complete variable domain reads NAGVMQNPRHLVRRRGQEARLRCSPMKGHSHVYWYRQLPEEGLKFMVYLQKENIIDESGMPKERFSAEFPKEGPSILRIQQVVRGDSAAYFCASSPDREYQPQHFGDGTRLSIL.

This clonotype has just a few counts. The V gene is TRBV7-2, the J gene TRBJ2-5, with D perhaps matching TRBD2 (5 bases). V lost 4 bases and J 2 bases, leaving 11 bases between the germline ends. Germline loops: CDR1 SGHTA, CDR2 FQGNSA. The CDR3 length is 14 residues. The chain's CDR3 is CASSYRGRQETQYF. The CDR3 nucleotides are TGTGCCAGCAGCTACCGAGGGAGACAAGAGACCCAGTACTTC.

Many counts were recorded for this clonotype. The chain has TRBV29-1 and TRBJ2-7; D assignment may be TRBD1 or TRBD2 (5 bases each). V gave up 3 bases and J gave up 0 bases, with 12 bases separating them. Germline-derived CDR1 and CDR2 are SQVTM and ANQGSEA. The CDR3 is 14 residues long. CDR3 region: CSVESRGGSYEQYF. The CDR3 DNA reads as TGCAGCGTTGAGTCCCGGGGCGGCTCCTACGAGCAGTACTTC.

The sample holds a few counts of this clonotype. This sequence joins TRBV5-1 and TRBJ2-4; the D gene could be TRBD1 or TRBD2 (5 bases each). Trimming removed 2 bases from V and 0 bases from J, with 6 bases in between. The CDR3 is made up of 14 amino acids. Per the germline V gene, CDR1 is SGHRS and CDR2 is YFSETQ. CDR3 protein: CASSFGGAKNIQYF. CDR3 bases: TGCGCCAGCAGCTTTGGGGGAGCCAAAAACATTCAGTACTTC. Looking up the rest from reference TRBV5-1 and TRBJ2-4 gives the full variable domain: KAGVTQTPRYLIKTRGQQVTLSCSPISGHRSVSWYQQTPGQGLQFLFEYFSETQRNKGNFPGRFSGRQFSNSRSEMNVSTLELGDSALYLCASSFGGAKNIQYFGAGTRLSVL.

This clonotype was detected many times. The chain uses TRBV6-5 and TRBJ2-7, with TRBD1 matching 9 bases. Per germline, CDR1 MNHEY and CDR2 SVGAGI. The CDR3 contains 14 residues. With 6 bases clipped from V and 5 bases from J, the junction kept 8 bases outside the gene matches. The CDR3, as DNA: TGTGCCAGCAGGAAGGGACAGGGTCTCGACGAGCAGTACGTC. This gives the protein CASRKGQGLDEQYV.

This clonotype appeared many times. DNA of the CDR3: TGTGCCAGCAGTTACTCGAGTGAGGGGGGGAACAATGAGCAGTTCTTC. It encodes CASSYSSEGGNNEQFF. The chain employs TRBV6-6 and TRBJ2-1; D is possibly TRBD2 (7 bases). This CDR3 is 16 amino acids long. CDR1 MNHNY and CDR2 SVGAGI come from the germline V gene (reference sequence). Between the trimmed V and J ends, which lost 0 bases and 5 bases, there was a span of 14 bases.

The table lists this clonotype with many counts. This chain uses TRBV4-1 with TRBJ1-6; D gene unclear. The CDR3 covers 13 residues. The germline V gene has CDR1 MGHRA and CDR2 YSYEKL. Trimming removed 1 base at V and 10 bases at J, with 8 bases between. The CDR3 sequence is CASSQVYGSPLHF. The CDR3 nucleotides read TGCGCCAGCAGCCAAGTGTATGGATCACCCCTCCACTTT.

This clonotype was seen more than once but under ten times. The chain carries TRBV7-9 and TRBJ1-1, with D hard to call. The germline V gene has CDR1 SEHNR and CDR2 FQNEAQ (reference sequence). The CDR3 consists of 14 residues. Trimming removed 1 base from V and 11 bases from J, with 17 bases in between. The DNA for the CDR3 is TGTGCCAGCAGCTTAGAATCCAAGGTGGGGTGGGCTTTCTTT. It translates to CASSLESKVGWAFF.

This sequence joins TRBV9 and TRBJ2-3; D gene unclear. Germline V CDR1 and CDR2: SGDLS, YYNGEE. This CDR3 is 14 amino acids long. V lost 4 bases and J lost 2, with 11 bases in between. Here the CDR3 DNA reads TGTGCCAGCAGCCCCCGGCGGACCACAGATACGCAGTATTTT. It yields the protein CASSPRRTTDTQYF.

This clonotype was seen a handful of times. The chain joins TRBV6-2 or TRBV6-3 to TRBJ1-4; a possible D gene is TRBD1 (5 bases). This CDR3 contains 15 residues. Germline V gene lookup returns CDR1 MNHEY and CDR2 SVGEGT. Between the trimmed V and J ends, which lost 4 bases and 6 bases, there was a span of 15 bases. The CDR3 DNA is TGTGCCAGCAGTTCGGTCCGCGGAGGGGATGAAAAACTGTTTTTT. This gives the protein CASSSVRGGDEKLFF.

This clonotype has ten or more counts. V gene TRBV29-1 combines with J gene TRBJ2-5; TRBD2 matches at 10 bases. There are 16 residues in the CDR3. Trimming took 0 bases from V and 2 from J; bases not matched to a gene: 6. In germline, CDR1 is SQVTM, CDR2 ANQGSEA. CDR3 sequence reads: CSVEDESGGAQETQYF. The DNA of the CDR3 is TGCAGCGTTGAAGATGAGAGCGGGGGGGCGCAAGAGACCCAGTACTTC.

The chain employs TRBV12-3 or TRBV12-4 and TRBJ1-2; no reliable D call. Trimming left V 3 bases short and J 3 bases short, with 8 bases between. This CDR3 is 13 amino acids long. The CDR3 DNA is TGTGCCAGCAGTTTTGGTTCTGACTATGGCTACACCTTC. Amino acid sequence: CASSFGSDYGYTF.

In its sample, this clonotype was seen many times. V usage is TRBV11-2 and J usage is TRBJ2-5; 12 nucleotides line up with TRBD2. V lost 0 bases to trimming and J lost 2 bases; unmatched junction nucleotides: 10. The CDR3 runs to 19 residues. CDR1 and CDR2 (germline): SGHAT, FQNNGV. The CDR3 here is CASSLEFPRTSGNQETQYF. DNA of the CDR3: TGTGCCAGCAGCTTAGAATTTCCGCGGACTAGCGGGAATCAAGAGACCCAGTACTTC.

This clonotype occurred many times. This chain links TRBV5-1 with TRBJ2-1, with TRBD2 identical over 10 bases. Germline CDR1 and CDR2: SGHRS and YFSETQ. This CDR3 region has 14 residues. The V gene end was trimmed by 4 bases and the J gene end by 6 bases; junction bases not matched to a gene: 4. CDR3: CASSRASGGNEQFF. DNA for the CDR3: TGCGCCAGCAGCCGGGCTAGCGGGGGCAATGAGCAGTTCTTC.

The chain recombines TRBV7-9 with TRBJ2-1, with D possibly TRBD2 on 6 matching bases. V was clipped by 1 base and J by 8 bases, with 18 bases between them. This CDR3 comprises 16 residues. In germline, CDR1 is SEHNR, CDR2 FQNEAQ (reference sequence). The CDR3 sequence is CASSLGTINFQDEQFF. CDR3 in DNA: TGTGCCAGCAGCTTAGGGACTATAAATTTTCAGGATGAGCAGTTCTTC. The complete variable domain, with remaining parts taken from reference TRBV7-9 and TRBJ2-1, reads DTGVSQNPRHKITKRGQNVTFRCDPISEHNRLYWYRQTLGQGPEFLTYFQNEAQLEKSRLLSDRFSAERPKGSFSTLEIQRTEQGDSAMYLCASSLGTINFQDEQFFGPGTRLTVL.

The CDR3 region is CASSSGTELYNEQFF. The CDR3 DNA reads as TGTGCCAGCAGTTCCGGGACAGAACTCTACAATGAGCAGTTCTTC. The V and J genes are TRBV27 and TRBJ2-1; 7 nucleotides line up with TRBD1. Germline CDR1 reads MNHEY; CDR2 reads SMNVEV (reference sequence). The CDR3 runs to 15 residues. The ends lost 4 bases at V and 3 bases at J; junction bases unmatched: 6.

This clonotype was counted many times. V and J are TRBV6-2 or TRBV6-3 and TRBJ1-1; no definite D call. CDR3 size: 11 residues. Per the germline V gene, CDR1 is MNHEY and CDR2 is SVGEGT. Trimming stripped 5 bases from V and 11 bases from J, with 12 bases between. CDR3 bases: TGTGCCAGCAGTCATGGGGAGAGGGCTTTCTTT. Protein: CASSHGERAFF.

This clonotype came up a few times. In DNA, the CDR3 is TGCGCCAGCAGCCAAGATTTTTCGGGGCTGACTGAAGCTTTCTTT. Amino acids: CASSQDFSGLTEAFF. The gene calls are TRBV4-3 and TRBJ1-1; tentatively, D is TRBD1 (5 bases). Germline CDR1 and CDR2: LGHNA and YSLEER. This CDR3 has 15 residues. V lost 0 bases and J lost 5, with 13 bases in between.

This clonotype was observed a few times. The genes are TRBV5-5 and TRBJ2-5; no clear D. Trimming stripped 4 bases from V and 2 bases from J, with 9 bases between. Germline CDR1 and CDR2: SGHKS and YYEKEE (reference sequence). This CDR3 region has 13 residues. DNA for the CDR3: TGTGCCAGCAGCCCGTGGACGCAAGAGACCCAGTACTTC. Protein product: CASSPWTQETQYF.

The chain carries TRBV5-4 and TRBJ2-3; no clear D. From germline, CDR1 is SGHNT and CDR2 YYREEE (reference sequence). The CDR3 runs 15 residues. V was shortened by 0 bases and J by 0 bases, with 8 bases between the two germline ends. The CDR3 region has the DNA TGTGCCAGCAGCTTGGTGACGGCTAGCACAGATACGCAGTATTTT. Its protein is CASSLVTASTDTQYF.

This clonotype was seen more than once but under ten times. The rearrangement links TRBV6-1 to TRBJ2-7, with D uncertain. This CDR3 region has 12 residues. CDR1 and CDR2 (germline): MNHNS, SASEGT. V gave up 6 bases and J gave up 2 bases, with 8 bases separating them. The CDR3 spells CASRSGPYEQYV. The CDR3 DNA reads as TGTGCCAGCAGGTCAGGTCCCTACGAGCAGTACGTC.

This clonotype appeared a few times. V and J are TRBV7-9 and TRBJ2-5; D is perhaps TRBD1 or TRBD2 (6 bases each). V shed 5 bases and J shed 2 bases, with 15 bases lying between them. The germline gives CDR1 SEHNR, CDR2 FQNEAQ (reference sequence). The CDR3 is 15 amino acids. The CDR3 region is CASSKTGTFQETQYF. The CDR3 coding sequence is TGTGCCAGCAGCAAAACAGGGACTTTTCAAGAGACCCAGTACTTC.

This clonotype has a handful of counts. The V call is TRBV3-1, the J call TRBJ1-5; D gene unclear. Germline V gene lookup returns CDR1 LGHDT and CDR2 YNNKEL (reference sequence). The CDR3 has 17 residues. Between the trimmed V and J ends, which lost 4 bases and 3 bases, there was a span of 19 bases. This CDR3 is CASSRALVDRPNQPQHF. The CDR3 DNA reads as TGTGCCAGCAGCCGGGCCTTGGTGGACCGTCCCAATCAGCCCCAGCATTTT.

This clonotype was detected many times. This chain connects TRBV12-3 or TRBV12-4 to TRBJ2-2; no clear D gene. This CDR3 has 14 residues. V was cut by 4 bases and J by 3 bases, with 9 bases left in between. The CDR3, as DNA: TGTGCCAGCAGTTACGGGCCGGACACCGGGGAGCTGTTTTTT. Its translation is CASSYGPDTGELFF.

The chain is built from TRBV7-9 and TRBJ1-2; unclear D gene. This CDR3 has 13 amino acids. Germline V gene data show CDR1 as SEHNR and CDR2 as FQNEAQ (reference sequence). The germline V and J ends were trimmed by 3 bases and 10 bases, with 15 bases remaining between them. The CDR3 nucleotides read TGTGCCAGCAGCTTCCGGCGGGGTAGGGACTACACCTTC. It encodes CASSFRRGRDYTF.

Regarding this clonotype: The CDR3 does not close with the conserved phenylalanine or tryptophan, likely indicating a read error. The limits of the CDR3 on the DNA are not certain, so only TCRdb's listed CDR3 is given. CDR3 amino acids: CASTEGGRRIFY. This sequence joins TRBV12-3 or TRBV12-4 and TRBJ2-7; whether TRBD1, the table's D call, matches the DNA was not checked. Inclusive of both ends, the CDR3 amounts to 12 amino acids.